The following is a TCR beta chain sequence with its context. J was trimmed by 3 bases and V by 7 bases; bases with no gene match: 6. Germline V gene data show CDR1 as SGHAT and CDR2 as FQNNGV. The CDR3 consists of 14 residues. Original handling: Using reference gene primer amplification, nucleated cell counts were estimated. Clones were sequenced by immunoSEQ multiplex PCR, and TCRdb holds only the in-frame ones, with some missing. The V and J calls and clone size are taken from that table; D and trimming were inferred from the DNA. The sample includes roughly 180,000 clones, over 75% of them seen just once. These data come from a study of blood T cell repertoires in COVID-19. Two consecutive negative NP/OP PCR tests, clearance, or resolved symptoms defined Cohort 3 recovery.

This TCR was sampled from a man aged 45 to 65 who had recovered from COVID-19. The rearrangement uses TRBV11-2 and TRBJ2-7; 10 bases fit TRBD1. The material sequenced was PBMCs or T cells enriched from blood (not recorded which). Written as DNA, the CDR3 is TGTGCCAGCATCCGGGGACAGGGGAGCTACGAGCAGTACTTC. Protein: CASIRGQGSYEQYF.